This T cell receptor (beta chain) was documented in a study of blood T cell repertoires in COVID-19. Study at large: Sites in the United States, Italy and Spain provided acute and convalescent COVID-19 samples.

With regard to this clone: This specimen includes other DNA sequences encoding the same CDR3.

With 5 bases removed from V and 9 bases from J, the gap between germline ends came to 18 bases. This CDR3 has 14 residues. Germline V CDR1 and CDR2: SGHRS, YFSETQ. TCRdb's copy holds only in-frame clones and misses some; the assay was immunoSEQ multiplex PCR. The repertoire holds 200,000 to 250,000 clones, with less than 90% as singletons. The chain employs TRBV5-1 and TRBJ2-1, with TRBD2 as a possible D gene (6 bases). This TCR came from a woman aged 45-60 years with acute or convalescent COVID-19. The sequenced sample was peripheral blood. The chain's CDR3 is CASSYTPRGGEQFF. The CDR3 bases are TGCGCCAGCAGTTACACACCAAGGGGAGGTGAGCAGTTCTTC.